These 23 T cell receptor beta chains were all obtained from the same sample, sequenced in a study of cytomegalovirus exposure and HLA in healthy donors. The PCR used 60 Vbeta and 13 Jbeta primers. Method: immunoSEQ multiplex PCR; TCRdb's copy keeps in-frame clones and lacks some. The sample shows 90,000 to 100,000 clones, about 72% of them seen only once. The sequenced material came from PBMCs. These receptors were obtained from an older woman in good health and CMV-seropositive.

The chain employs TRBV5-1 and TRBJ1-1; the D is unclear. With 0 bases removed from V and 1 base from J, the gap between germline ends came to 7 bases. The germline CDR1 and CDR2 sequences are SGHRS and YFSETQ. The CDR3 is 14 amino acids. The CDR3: CASSLGQKNTEAFF. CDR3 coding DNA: TGCGCCAGCAGCTTGGGGCAGAAGAACACTGAAGCTTTCTTT.

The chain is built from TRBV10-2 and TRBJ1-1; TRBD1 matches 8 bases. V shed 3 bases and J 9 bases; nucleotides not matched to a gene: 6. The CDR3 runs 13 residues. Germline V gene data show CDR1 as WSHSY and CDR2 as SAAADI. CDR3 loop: CASSDQGAWKAFF. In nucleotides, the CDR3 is TGCGCCAGCAGTGACCAGGGGGCGTGGAAAGCTTTCTTT.

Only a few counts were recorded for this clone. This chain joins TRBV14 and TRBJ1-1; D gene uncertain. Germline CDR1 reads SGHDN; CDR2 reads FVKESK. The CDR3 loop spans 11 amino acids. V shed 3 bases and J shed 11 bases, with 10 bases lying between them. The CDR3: CASSQGGRAFF. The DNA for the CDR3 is TGTGCCAGCAGCCAGGGAGGCCGGGCTTTCTTT.

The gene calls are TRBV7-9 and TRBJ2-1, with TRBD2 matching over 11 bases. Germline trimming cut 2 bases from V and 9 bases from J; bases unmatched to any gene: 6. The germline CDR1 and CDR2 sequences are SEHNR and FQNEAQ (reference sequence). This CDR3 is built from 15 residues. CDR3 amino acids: CASSLLVLAGVEQFF. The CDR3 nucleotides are TGTGCCAGCAGCTTACTGGTACTAGCGGGAGTTGAGCAGTTCTTC.

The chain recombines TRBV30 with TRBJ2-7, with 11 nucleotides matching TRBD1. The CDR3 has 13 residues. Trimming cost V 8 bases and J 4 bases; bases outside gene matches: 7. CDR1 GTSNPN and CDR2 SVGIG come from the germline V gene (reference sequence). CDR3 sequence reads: CALGTGGRYEQYF. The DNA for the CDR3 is TGTGCCCTTGGGACAGGGGGGAGATACGAGCAGTACTTC.

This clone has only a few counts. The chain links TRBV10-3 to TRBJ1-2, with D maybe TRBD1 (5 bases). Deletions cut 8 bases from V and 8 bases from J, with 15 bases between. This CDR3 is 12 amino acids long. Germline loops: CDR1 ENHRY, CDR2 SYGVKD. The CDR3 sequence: CAILGALGGYTF. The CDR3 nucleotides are TGTGCCATCTTAGGGGCTCTCGGGGGCTACACCTTC.

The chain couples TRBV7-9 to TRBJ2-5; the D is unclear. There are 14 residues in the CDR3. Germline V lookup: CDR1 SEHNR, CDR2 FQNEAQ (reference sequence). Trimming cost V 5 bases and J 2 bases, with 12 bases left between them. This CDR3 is CASSPWQDQETQYF. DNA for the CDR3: TGTGCCAGCAGCCCCTGGCAGGATCAAGAGACCCAGTACTTC.

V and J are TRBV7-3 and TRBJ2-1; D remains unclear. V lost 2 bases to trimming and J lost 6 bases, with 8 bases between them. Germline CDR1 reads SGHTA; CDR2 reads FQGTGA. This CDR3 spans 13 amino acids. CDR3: CASSLSLLNEQFF. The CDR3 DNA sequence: TGTGCCAGCAGCTTATCCCTCCTCAATGAGCAGTTCTTC.

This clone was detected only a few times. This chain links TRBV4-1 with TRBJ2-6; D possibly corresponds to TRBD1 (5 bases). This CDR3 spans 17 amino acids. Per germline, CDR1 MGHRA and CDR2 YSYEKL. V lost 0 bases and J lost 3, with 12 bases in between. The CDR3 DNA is TGCGCCAGCAGCCAAGACGTCAGGGTGAATGGGGCCAACGTCCTGACTTTC. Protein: CASSQDVRVNGANVLTF.

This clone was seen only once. The CDR3 nucleotides are TGTGCCAGCAGCTTAGAGGTGGGGGACTTCTACGAGCAGTACTTC. It specifies CASSLEVGDFYEQYF. The chain is built from TRBV7-6 and TRBJ2-7; tentative D call: TRBD2 (6 bases). The V end lost 1 base, the J end lost 3 bases, and 13 bases lay between the germline ends. Per germline, CDR1 SGHVS and CDR2 FNYEAQ. The CDR3 is 15 residues long.

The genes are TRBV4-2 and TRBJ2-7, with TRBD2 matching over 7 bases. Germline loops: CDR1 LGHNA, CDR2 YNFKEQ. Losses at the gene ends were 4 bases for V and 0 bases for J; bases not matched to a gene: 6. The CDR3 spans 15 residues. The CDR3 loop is CASSPFLAASYEQYF. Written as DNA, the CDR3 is TGTGCCAGCAGCCCTTTTCTAGCGGCCTCCTACGAGCAGTACTTC.

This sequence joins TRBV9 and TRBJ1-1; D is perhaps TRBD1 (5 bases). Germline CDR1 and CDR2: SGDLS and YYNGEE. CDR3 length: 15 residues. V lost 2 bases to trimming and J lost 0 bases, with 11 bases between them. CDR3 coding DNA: TGTGCCAGCAGCGTCCTGACAGACATGAACACTGAAGCTTTCTTT. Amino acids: CASSVLTDMNTEAFF.

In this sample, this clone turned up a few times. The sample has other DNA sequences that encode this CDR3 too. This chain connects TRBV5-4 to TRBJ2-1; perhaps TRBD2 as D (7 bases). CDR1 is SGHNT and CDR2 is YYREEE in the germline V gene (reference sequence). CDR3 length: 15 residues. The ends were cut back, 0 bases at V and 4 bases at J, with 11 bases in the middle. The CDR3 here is CASSLAGGAYNEQFF. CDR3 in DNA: TGTGCCAGCAGCTTGGCTGGGGGGGCGTACAATGAGCAGTTCTTC.

CDR3 region: CASRGSQNSNQPQHF. In nucleotides, the CDR3 is TGTGCCAGCAGGGGCTCGCAGAATAGCAATCAGCCCCAGCATTTT. V and J are TRBV6-1 and TRBJ1-5; D unclear. V was trimmed by 6 bases and J by 0 bases, leaving 12 bases between them. This CDR3 is built from 15 residues. Germline V gives CDR1 MNHNS, CDR2 SASEGT.

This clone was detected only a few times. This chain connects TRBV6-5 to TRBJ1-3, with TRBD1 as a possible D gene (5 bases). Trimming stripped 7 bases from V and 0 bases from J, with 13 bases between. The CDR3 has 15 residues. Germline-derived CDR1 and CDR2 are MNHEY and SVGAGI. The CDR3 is CASKIDRNSGNTIYF. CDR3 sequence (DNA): TGTGCCAGCAAAATTGACAGAAACTCTGGAAACACCATATATTTT.

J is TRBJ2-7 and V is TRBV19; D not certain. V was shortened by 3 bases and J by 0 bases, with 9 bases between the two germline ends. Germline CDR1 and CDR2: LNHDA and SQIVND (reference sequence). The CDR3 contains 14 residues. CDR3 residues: CASSINKISYEQYF. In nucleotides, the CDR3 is TGTGCCAGTAGTATTAACAAGATCTCCTACGAGCAGTACTTC.

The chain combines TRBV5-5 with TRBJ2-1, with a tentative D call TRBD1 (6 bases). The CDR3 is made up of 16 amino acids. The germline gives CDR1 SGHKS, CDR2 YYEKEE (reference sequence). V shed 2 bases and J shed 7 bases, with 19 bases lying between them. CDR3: CASSFGRSSGENEQFF. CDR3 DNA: TGTGCCAGCAGCTTTGGACGGTCGTCAGGGGAGAATGAGCAGTTCTTC.

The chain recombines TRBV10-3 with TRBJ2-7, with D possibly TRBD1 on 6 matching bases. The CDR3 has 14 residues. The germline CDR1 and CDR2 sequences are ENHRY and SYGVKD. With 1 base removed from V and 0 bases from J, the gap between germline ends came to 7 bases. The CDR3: CAISELGGSYEQYF. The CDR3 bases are TGTGCCATCAGTGAGTTAGGGGGCTCCTACGAGCAGTACTTC.

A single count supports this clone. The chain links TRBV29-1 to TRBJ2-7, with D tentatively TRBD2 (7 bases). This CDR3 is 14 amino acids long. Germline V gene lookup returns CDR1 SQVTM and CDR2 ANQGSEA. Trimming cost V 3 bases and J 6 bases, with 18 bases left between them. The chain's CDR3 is CSVDQGSGMFEQYF. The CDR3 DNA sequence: TGCAGCGTTGACCAGGGGAGCGGGATGTTCGAGCAGTACTTC.

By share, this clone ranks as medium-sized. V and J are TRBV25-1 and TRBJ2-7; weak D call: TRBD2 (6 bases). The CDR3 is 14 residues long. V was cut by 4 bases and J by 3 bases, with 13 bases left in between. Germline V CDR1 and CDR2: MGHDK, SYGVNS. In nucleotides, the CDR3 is TGTGCCAGCAGTGCGGGACGGACTATCTACGAGCAGTACTTC. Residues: CASSAGRTIYEQYF.

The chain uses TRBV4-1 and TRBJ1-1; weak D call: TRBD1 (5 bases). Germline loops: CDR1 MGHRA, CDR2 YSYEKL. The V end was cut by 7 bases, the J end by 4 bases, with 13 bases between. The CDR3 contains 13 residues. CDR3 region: CASKAQGTTEAFF. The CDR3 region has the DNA TGCGCCAGCAAAGCCCAGGGCACCACTGAAGCTTTCTTT.

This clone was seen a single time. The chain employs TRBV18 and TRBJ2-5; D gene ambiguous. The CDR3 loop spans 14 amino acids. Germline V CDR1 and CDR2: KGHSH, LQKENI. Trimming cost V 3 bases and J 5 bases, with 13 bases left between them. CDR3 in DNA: TGTGCCAGCTCACCCCCTGGGCAGACGGAGACCCAGTACTTC. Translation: CASSPPGQTETQYF. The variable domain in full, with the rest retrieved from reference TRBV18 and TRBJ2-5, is NAGVMQNPRHLVRRRGQEARLRCSPMKGHSHVYWYRQLPEEGLKFMVYLQKENIIDESGMPKERFSAEFPKEGPSILRIQQVVRGDSAAYFCASSPPGQTETQYFGPGTRLLVL.

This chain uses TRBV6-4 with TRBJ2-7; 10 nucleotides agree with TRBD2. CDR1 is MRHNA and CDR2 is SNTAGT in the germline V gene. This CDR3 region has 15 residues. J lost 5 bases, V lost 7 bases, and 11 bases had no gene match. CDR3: CASIASGSSPHEQYF. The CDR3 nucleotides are TGTGCCAGCATAGCTAGCGGGAGTTCACCCCACGAGCAGTACTTC.